The source of this TCR beta chain is a study of T cell responses to AZD1222 COVID-19 vaccine. Sequencing used immunoSEQ multiplex PCR; TCRdb keeps in-frame clones, though not all of them. Here the sample spans some 120,000 clones, roughly 93% being singletons. Between the trimmed V and J ends, which lost 5 bases and 6 bases, there was a span of 10 bases. CDR1 and CDR2 from the germline V gene are SEHNR and FQNEAQ (reference sequence). The CDR3 covers 13 residues. Turning to this clone: Its specificity is unknown.

Study-wide findings and caveats: Reportedly, close to half of spike-specific TCRs are directed against unmutated variant regions.

The receptor comes from an adult in good health. The input for sequencing was peripheral blood, taken on day 0 of AZD1222 vaccination. The chain is built from TRBV7-9 and TRBJ2-2; D gene uncertain. CDR3 coding DNA: TGTGCCAGCAGCCCAGAGGTCCCCGGGGAGCTGTTTTTT. Amino acid sequence: CASSPEVPGELFF.